A selection of T cell receptor beta chains follows, all from one sample in a study of brain T cells in children with intractable seizures. Some clones are missing from TCRdb's copy, which holds only in-frame ones; the method was immunoSEQ multiplex PCR. The sample holds around 340,000 clones; roughly 92% are singletons and the top ten take 4.5% to 7%. The sequencing here drew on peripheral blood, taken 4 to 6 months after surgery. All receptors derive from a boy younger than two with tuberous sclerosis and intractable seizures. The CDR3 runs from the conserved cysteine through the conserved F or W. Fields, in order: J gene, D gene, clone size, CDR3 length, V gene, CDR3 DNA, CDR3 protein. The D gene is left open where the match is weak. A row's size may be missing; if present it is once, few, many or a size class.

TRBJ1-1 | . | . | 16 | TRBV27 | TGTGCCAGCAGTCCCGGACAGAATAACATGAACACTGAAGCTTTCTTT | CASSPGQNNMNTEAFF
TRBJ1-2 | . | . | 11 | TRBV19 | TGTGCCAGTAGTATCAACGGGGGCTACACCTTC | CASSINGGYTF
TRBJ1-2 | . | . | 14 | TRBV15 | TGTGCCACCAGCACCAGGACAGCTACTTATGGCTACACCTTC | CATSTRTATYGYTF
TRBJ2-1 | . | once | 16 | TRBV7-6 | TGTGCCAGCAGCCTACGACAGCCTAGCTCCTACAATGAGCAGTTCTTC | CASSLRQPSSYNEQFF
TRBJ1-1 | . | once | 15 | TRBV4-1 | TGCGCCAGCAGCCAAGTCCAGTGGGGCAATAGGGAAGCTTTCTTT | CASSQVQWGNREAFF
TRBJ2-3 | . | . | 16 | TRBV5-1 | TGCGCCAGCAGCTTGGCAGGTCCGGGGGGCACAGATACGCAGTATTTT | CASSLAGPGGTDTQYF
TRBJ1-5 | . | few | 13 | TRBV2 | TGTGCCAGCAGTACCCGCAGCGATCAGCCCCAGCATTTT | CASSTRSDQPQHF
TRBJ2-7 | . | . | 14 | TRBV7-2 | TGTGCCAGCAGCTTAGGTTCGGGAAACTACGAGCAGTACTTC | CASSLGSGNYEQYF
TRBJ1-2 | TRBD1 | . | 16 | TRBV3-1/TRBV3-2 | TGTGCCAGCAGCCTTACAGACAGGGGGCGCGACTATGGCTACACCTTC | CASSLTDRGRDYGYTF
TRBJ2-2 | TRBD1 | once | 15 | TRBV16 | TGTGCCAGCAGCGACAGGGGGCGGCACACCGGGGAGCTGTTTTTT | CASSDRGRHTGELFF
TRBJ2-1 | TRBD1 | . | 13 | TRBV11-2 | TGTGCCAGCAGCTTAGCAGGGGGCAATGAGCAGTTCTTC | CASSLAGGNEQFF
TRBJ2-5 | . | . | 11 | TRBV6-5 | TGTGCCAGCAGTTACATGGGGACCCAGTACTTC | CASSYMGTQYF
TRBJ2-2 | . | . | 17 | TRBV6-2/TRBV6-3 | TGTGCCAGCAGTTATTGGCCCGGGCCAACTAACACCGGGGAGCTGTTTTTT | CASSYWPGPTNTGELFF
TRBJ2-3 | . | . | 16 | TRBV24-1 | TGTGCCACCAGTGCTACCGGGACGGGTATCGAAGATACGCAGTATTTT | CATSATGTGIEDTQYF
TRBJ2-4 | . | . | 16 | TRBV19 | TGTGCCAGTAGTACCAGGGAAGTTCTAGCCAAAAACATTCAGTACTTC | CASSTREVLAKNIQYF
TRBJ2-7 | TRBD1 | . | 13 | TRBV7-2 | TGTGCCAGCAGCTCTATACAGGGGGCGGAGCAGTACTTC | CASSSIQGAEQYF
TRBJ2-3 | . | . | 17 | TRBV7-8 | TGTGCCAGCAGCCTGACGGCGGACTCCCGAGGCACAGATACGCAGTATTTT | CASSLTADSRGTDTQYF
TRBJ2-6 | . | . | 23 | TRBV3-1/TRBV3-2 | TGTGCCAGCAGCCAAGCATGGAACACGAGAACAGAGAACGGATTCCCTGGGGCCAACGTCCTGACTTTC | CASSQAWNTRTENGFPGANVLTF
TRBJ1-1 | . | . | 15 | TRBV21-1 | TGTGCCAGCAGCACTCCACGGGGTGGGAACACTGAAGCTTTCTTT | CASSTPRGGNTEAFF
TRBJ2-7 | . | . | 11 | TRBV21-1 | TGTGCCAGGCAGGGGTCCTACGAGCAGTACTTC | CARQGSYEQYF
TRBJ1-4 | . | once | 20 | TRBV5-4 | TGTGCCAGCAGCCTGAAACAAACAGGGTACGAGATTGCAACTAATGAAAAACTGTTTTTT | CASSLKQTGYEIATNEKLFF
TRBJ2-5 | TRBD1 | . | 14 | TRBV7-7 | TGTGCTAGCAGCCAGGGACAGTCCAAAGAGACCCAGTACTTC | CASSQGQSKETQYF
TRBJ1-6 | . | . | 12 | TRBV7-3 | TGTGCCAGCAGCTCCCATTATTCACCCCTCCACTTT | CASSSHYSPLHF
TRBJ1-5 | . | . | 12 | TRBV24-1 | TGTGCCACAGGGACAAGTGGTCAGCCCCAGCATTTT | CATGTSGQPQHF
TRBJ2-1 | . | . | 13 | TRBV6-1 | TGTGCCAGCAGTGAACCGGGCTACAATGAGCAGTTCTTC | CASSEPGYNEQFF
TRBJ2-1 | . | . | 15 | TRBV6-5 | TGTGCCAGCAGCGACCAGGATAGCTCCTACAATGAGCAGTTCTTC | CASSDQDSSYNEQFF
TRBJ2-1 | . | . | 14 | TRBV30 | TGTGCCTGGAGTGTACAGTACCCCTACAATGAGCAGTTCTTC | CAWSVQYPYNEQFF
TRBJ1-3 | . | . | 15 | TRBV27 | TGTGCCAGCAGTCCCGGGAGAAACTCTGGAAACACCATATATTTT | CASSPGRNSGNTIYF
TRBJ1-5 | . | . | 14 | TRBV6-1 | TGTGCCAGCAGTGACCGGGACAGCAATCAGCCCCAGCATTTT | CASSDRDSNQPQHF
TRBJ2-3 | . | . | 10 | TRBV29-1 | TGCAGCGCGAAGGCTGATACGCAGTATTTT | CSAKADTQYF
TRBJ2-1 | . | . | 15 | TRBV30 | TGTGCCTGGAGTCTGGGCCAGAGCTCCTACAATGAGCAGTTCTTC | CAWSLGQSSYNEQFF
TRBJ1-4 | . | . | 16 | TRBV5-4 | TGTGCCAGCAGCTTGGCCGCCGGACGGTCTAATGAAAAACTGTTTTTT | CASSLAAGRSNEKLFF
TRBJ2-7 | . | once | 14 | TRBV20-1 | TGCAGTGCTAGTTCTATAAAACAGAACTACGAGCAGTACTTC | CSASSIKQNYEQYF
TRBJ1-1 | . | . | 16 | TRBV5-1 | TGCGCCAGCAGCTTGGGTGCGCTGGGCATGAACACTGAAGCTTTCTTT | CASSLGALGMNTEAFF
TRBJ1-1 | . | . | 17 | TRBV7-9 | TGTGCCAGCAGCTCCTCGGACACCTCCTCAATGAACACTGAAGCTTTCTTT | CASSSSDTSSMNTEAFF
TRBJ2-7 | TRBD2 | . | 14 | TRBV6-5 | TGTGCCAGCACCCGGACTAGCCGATCCTACGAGCAGTACTTC | CASTRTSRSYEQYF
TRBJ1-1 | . | . | 12 | TRBV7-9 | TGTGCCAGCAGCCCCGGGACCATTAAAGCTTTCTTT | CASSPGTIKAFF